Shown below are 23 T cell receptor beta chains from a single sample sequenced in a study of T cell responses to AZD1222 COVID-19 vaccine. Using immunoSEQ multiplex PCR, the repertoire was profiled, and TCRdb retains in-frame clones only, with some absent. The sample consists of about 160,000 clones, 88% of them appearing once. Sample: peripheral blood, taken on day 0 of AZD1222 vaccination. Receptor source: an adult in good health.

This rearrangement joins TRBV7-2 to TRBJ1-5; D gene uncertain. Looked up from germline, CDR1 is SGHTA and CDR2 is FQGNSA. This CDR3 has 15 amino acids. V lost 1 base to trimming and J lost 2 bases, with 9 bases between them. CDR3 amino acids: CASSLGATGNQPQHF. The CDR3 DNA is TGTGCCAGCAGCTTAGGGGCCACGGGCAATCAGCCCCAGCATTTT.

The chain couples TRBV6-2 or TRBV6-3 to TRBJ1-1; D not resolved. Germline loops: CDR1 MNHEY, CDR2 SVGEGT. The V end lost 4 bases, the J end lost 9 bases, and 15 bases lay between the germline ends. The CDR3 sequence is 13 residues long. Written as DNA, the CDR3 is TGTGCCAGCAGTTCCACCCGTTCCCTTCAAGCTTTCTTT. It translates to CASSSTRSLQAFF.

CDR3 region: CASSRTSGGAYEQYF. In DNA form, the CDR3 reads TGTGCCAGCAGCAGGACTAGCGGGGGGGCCTACGAGCAGTACTTC. The chain links TRBV7-2 to TRBJ2-7, with 15 nucleotides matching TRBD2. After removal of 5 bases from V and 2 bases from J, the junction contained 1 base not matched to a gene. This CDR3 spans 15 amino acids. The germline CDR1 and CDR2 sequences are SGHTA and FQGNSA.

This chain joins TRBV12-5 and TRBJ1-1; 9 bases line up with TRBD1. CDR1 and CDR2 (germline): LGHNT, FRNRAP. The J segment lost 4 bases and the V segment lost 6 bases, leaving 6 bases of the junction unmatched. The CDR3 consists of 14 residues. The CDR3 DNA reads TGTGCTAGTGGGGGGACAGGGAGAGTCACTGAAGCTTTCTTT. It encodes CASGGTGRVTEAFF.

The chain carries TRBV7-9 and TRBJ1-2; TRBD1 matches 7 bases. Germline trimming cut 3 bases from V and 3 bases from J; bases unmatched to any gene: 1. This CDR3 spans 13 amino acids. Germline loops: CDR1 SEHNR, CDR2 FQNEAQ (reference sequence). The CDR3, as DNA: TGTGCCAGCAGCTTGGACAGGCACTATGGCTACACCTTC. The encoded protein is CASSLDRHYGYTF.

This clone appeared a few times. The sample carries other DNA sequences with the same CDR3. The V call is TRBV7-9, the J call TRBJ1-5, with a possible D match to TRBD1 (5 bases). The CDR3 totals 14 residues. CDR1 and CDR2 (germline): SEHNR, FQNEAQ (reference sequence). V lost 1 base and J lost 6, with 10 bases in between. The DNA of the CDR3 is TGTGCCAGCAGCTTAGGGCAGGGAGGTCAGCCCCAGCATTTT. Translated: CASSLGQGGQPQHF.

The rearrangement joins TRBV6-5 to TRBJ1-3; unclear D gene. The V gene's germline CDR1 is MNHEY and CDR2 SVGAGI. CDR3 length: 14 residues. Trimming removed 5 bases at V and 0 bases at J, with 8 bases between. The CDR3 is CASSPTYSGNTIYF. CDR3 coding DNA: TGTGCCAGCAGTCCTACGTACTCTGGAAACACCATATATTTT.

This clone was seen only a few times. The V call is TRBV4-1, the J call TRBJ2-7; 8 positions match TRBD2. This CDR3 has 16 amino acids. V gave up 4 bases and J gave up 3 bases; unmatched junction bases: 11. From germline, CDR1 is MGHRA and CDR2 YSYEKL. This CDR3 is CASSPDAGGWGYEQYF. The DNA for the CDR3 is TGCGCCAGCAGCCCCGACGCGGGAGGTTGGGGCTACGAGCAGTACTTC.

The table lists this clone with a few counts. The chain has TRBV7-9 and TRBJ1-5; TRBD1 aligns across 8 bases. Germline trimming cut 5 bases from V and 1 base from J; bases unmatched to any gene: 4. The germline gives CDR1 SEHNR, CDR2 FQNEAQ (reference sequence). The CDR3 is 15 amino acids. The CDR3: CASSRTGNSNQPQHF. CDR3 nucleotide sequence: TGTGCCAGCAGCCGGACAGGGAACAGCAATCAGCCCCAGCATTTT.

The genes are TRBV7-9 and TRBJ2-7; D gene uncertain. Per the germline V gene, CDR1 is SEHNR and CDR2 is FQNEAQ (reference sequence). With 1 base removed from V and 0 bases from J, the gap between germline ends came to 10 bases. The CDR3 totals 15 residues. The CDR3 DNA sequence: TGTGCCAGCAGCTTAGTCTCAGGCAGCTCCTACGAGCAGTACTTC. Encoded protein: CASSLVSGSSYEQYF.

The CDR3 sequence: CASSFGLAGPTYEQYF. CDR3 coding DNA: TGTGCCAGCAGCTTCGGACTAGCGGGACCTACCTACGAGCAGTACTTC. The V call is TRBV7-2, the J call TRBJ2-7; TRBD2 matches 12 bases. The CDR3 has 16 residues. V was pared by 3 bases and J by 2 bases, with 5 bases of the junction left unmatched. The germline V gene encodes CDR1 SGHTA and CDR2 FQGNSA.

The V and J genes are TRBV15 and TRBJ1-6; TRBD1 matches 9 bases. Germline CDR1 is LNHNV and CDR2 is YYDKDF (reference sequence). The CDR3 has 16 residues. V lost 1 base to trimming and J lost 7 bases; unmatched junction nucleotides: 5. The CDR3 sequence is CATSRGWDRVNSPLHF. As DNA, the CDR3 is TGTGCCACCAGCAGAGGGTGGGACAGGGTCAATTCACCCCTCCACTTT. The full variable domain, with the rest looked up from reference TRBV15 and TRBJ1-6, is DAMVIQNPRYQVTQFGKPVTLSCSQTLNHNVMYWYQQKSSQAPKLLFHYYDKDFNNEADTPDNFQSRRPNTSFCFLDIRSPGLGDTAMYLCATSRGWDRVNSPLHFGNGTRLTVT.

The chain couples TRBV6-5 to TRBJ2-7; 7 bases match TRBD1. This CDR3 spans 15 amino acids. With 4 bases clipped from V and 1 base from J, the junction kept 7 bases outside the gene matches. CDR1 is MNHEY and CDR2 is SVGAGI in the germline V gene. The CDR3 nucleotides are TGTGCCAGCAGTTCTATTGGGACAGTTTCCTACGAGCAGTACTTC. This gives the protein CASSSIGTVSYEQYF.

The chain's CDR3 is CASSPTGSTNEKLFF. CDR3 coding DNA: TGTGCCAGCAGCCCGACAGGGTCAACTAATGAAAAACTGTTTTTT. V is TRBV7-2 and J is TRBJ1-4, with 7 bases that match TRBD1. The CDR3 sequence is 15 residues long. V gave up 5 bases and J gave up 0 bases; unmatched junction bases: 3. The germline gives CDR1 SGHTA, CDR2 FQGNSA.

This clone was recorded only once. The chain combines TRBV28 with TRBJ2-1; 8 bases align to TRBD2. The V gene's germline CDR1 is MDHEN and CDR2 SYDVKM. Trimming cost V 1 base and J 7 bases; bases outside gene matches: 3. The CDR3 loop spans 14 amino acids. The chain's CDR3 is CASSLFSGGNEQFF. CDR3 bases: TGTGCCAGCAGTTTATTCAGCGGGGGAAATGAGCAGTTCTTC.

The V gene is TRBV28, the J gene TRBJ1-6; D uncertain. CDR1 and CDR2 from the germline V gene are MDHEN and SYDVKM. CDR3 length equals 14 residues. V lost 6 bases, J lost 1 base, and 7 bases lay in between. As DNA, the CDR3 is TGTGCCAGCAGAGCCGGATCCTATAATTCACCCCTCCACTTT. Protein sequence: CASRAGSYNSPLHF.

The chain employs TRBV7-8 and TRBJ1-1; no definite D call. Germline lookup yields CDR1 SGHVS and CDR2 FQNEAQ. With 5 bases removed from V and 4 bases from J, the gap between germline ends came to 14 bases. The CDR3 spans 14 residues. Written as DNA, the CDR3 is TGTGCCAGCAGCCGAGTCCGGGGTGGCACTGAAGCTTTCTTT. It yields the protein CASSRVRGGTEAFF.

The V and J genes are TRBV19 and TRBJ2-7; 9 bases are shared with TRBD1. V lost 0 bases to trimming and J lost 2 bases; unmatched junction nucleotides: 5. The CDR3 contains 16 residues. The germline gives CDR1 LNHDA, CDR2 SQIVND (reference sequence). CDR3 nucleotide sequence: TGTGCCAGTAGTATAGATCACGGGACAGGGACCTACGAGCAGTACTTC. It yields the protein CASSIDHGTGTYEQYF.

The chain carries TRBV7-2 and TRBJ1-1; the D gene is possibly TRBD1 (5 bases). The CDR3 runs 13 residues. From germline, CDR1 is SGHTA and CDR2 FQGNSA. CDR3 in amino acids: CAWGRGGYTEAFF. The CDR3 region has the DNA TGTGCGTGGGGCCGGGGGGGGTACACTGAAGCTTTCTTT.

This chain links TRBV19 with TRBJ1-2, with D unclear. V lost 6 bases, J lost 0 bases, and 14 bases lay in between. The germline CDR1 and CDR2 sequences are LNHDA and SQIVND (reference sequence). This CDR3 has 15 residues. The CDR3 loop reads CASSAVVEANYGYTF. CDR3 DNA: TGTGCCAGTAGCGCCGTTGTGGAAGCTAACTATGGCTACACCTTC.

The chain couples TRBV6-2 or TRBV6-3 to TRBJ2-7, with TRBD1 matching 12 bases. There are 14 residues in the CDR3. The germline V gene has CDR1 MNHEY and CDR2 SVGEGT. Trimming at V came to 5 bases and at J to 8 bases, leaving 7 bases not matched to a gene. CDR3 DNA sequence: TGTGCCAGCAGTCCCGGGACAGGGGGCTTCAAGCAGTACTTC. Translating gives CASSPGTGGFKQYF.

V and J are TRBV28 and TRBJ2-2; 11 nucleotides match TRBD2. The CDR3 has 17 amino acids. V gave up 5 bases and J gave up 4 bases; unmatched junction bases: 9. CDR1 and CDR2 from the germline V gene are MDHEN and SYDVKM. The CDR3 nucleotides read TGTGCCAGCAGTCAAGTAGCGGGAGGGTCTGGCACCGGGGAGCTGTTTTTT. This translates into CASSQVAGGSGTGELFF.

This chain joins TRBV5-4 and TRBJ2-7; D possibly corresponds to TRBD1 (6 bases). The germline V and J ends were trimmed by 2 bases and 2 bases, with 11 bases remaining between them. The germline V gene has CDR1 SGHNT and CDR2 YYREEE (reference sequence). The CDR3 consists of 14 residues. The CDR3 is CASSFGGGTYEQYF. DNA for the CDR3: TGTGCCAGCAGCTTTGGTGGGGGCACCTACGAGCAGTACTTC.